Below are 21 T cell receptor beta chains sequenced from a single sample in a study of control samples from healthy donors and cancer patients. Assay: immunoSEQ multiplex PCR; the TCRdb copy retains only in-frame clones and omits some. This table has under 200,000 clones, 90% to 95% appearing once. Source material: blood. All receptors come from a woman aged 40 to 49 in good health.

This chain connects TRBV6-2 or TRBV6-3 to TRBJ2-7, with 8 nucleotides matching TRBD1. Germline V gene sequence: CDR1 MNHEY, CDR2 SVGEGT. The CDR3 covers 13 residues. V lost 2 bases and J lost 6; bases outside the gene matches: 3. CDR3 nucleotides: TGTGCCAGCAGTTACGGACAGGGTAGCGAGCAGTACTTC. It codes for CASSYGQGSEQYF.

The chain has TRBV3-1 (or the pseudogene TRBV3-2) and TRBJ2-1, with TRBD2 identical over 10 bases. The CDR3 covers 16 residues. Looked up from germline, CDR1 is LGHDT and CDR2 is YNNKEL (reference sequence). Unmatched junction bases numbered 8, after V lost 1 base and J lost 8 bases. The CDR3 is CASSQAASGSTDEQFF. The CDR3 DNA is TGTGCCAGCAGCCAAGCGGCTAGCGGGAGTACCGATGAGCAGTTCTTC.

The V gene is TRBV7-2, the J gene TRBJ2-1; 8 bases line up with TRBD1. The length of the CDR3 is 14 residues. The germline V gene encodes CDR1 SGHTA and CDR2 FQGNSA. J lost 6 bases, V lost 5 bases, and 6 bases had no gene match. CDR3 amino acids: CASSPRTGSNEQFF. The CDR3, as DNA: TGTGCCAGCAGCCCCCGGACAGGGTCCAATGAGCAGTTCTTC.

The V gene is TRBV4-3, the J gene TRBJ2-5; possible D gene TRBD1, 5 bases. The CDR3 contains 13 residues. Germline V lookup: CDR1 LGHNA, CDR2 YSLEER. Trimming left V 1 base short and J 5 bases short, with 8 bases between. DNA of the CDR3: TGCGCCAGCAGCCAAGCAAGGGGCGAGACCCAGTACTTC. Protein product: CASSQARGETQYF.

This clone was seen a single time. CDR3 in DNA: TGTGCCAGCAGCTTTTCCGGGACAAGGGGTTCACCCCTCCACTTT. As protein: CASSFSGTRGSPLHF. The chain carries TRBV5-5 and TRBJ1-6; D perhaps matches TRBD1 (6 bases). The CDR3 consists of 15 residues. V was clipped by 2 bases and J by 9 bases, with 15 bases between them. Germline-derived CDR1 and CDR2 are SGHKS and YYEKEE (reference sequence).

The CDR3, as DNA: TGTGCCAGCAGCCAAGGGGTTAGCGGGGGACACGAGCAGTACTTC. Protein: CASSQGVSGGHEQYF. The rearrangement joins TRBV3-1 (or the pseudogene TRBV3-2) to TRBJ2-7, with 9 bases identical to TRBD2. Looked up from germline, CDR1 is LGHDT and CDR2 is YNNKEL (reference sequence). Trimming removed 1 base from V and 5 bases from J; junction bases left unmatched: 6. The CDR3 length is 15 residues.

The V gene is TRBV27, the J gene TRBJ1-1; maybe TRBD1 (5 bases). V lost 5 bases, J lost 6 bases, and 16 bases lay in between. Per germline, CDR1 MNHEY and CDR2 SMNVEV (reference sequence). CDR3 length: 14 amino acids. The CDR3 nucleotides are TGTGCCAGCAGTCCCTTTGGGGGAAGGGCTGAAGCTTTCTTT. Encoded protein: CASSPFGGRAEAFF.

The rearrangement links TRBV4-3 to TRBJ2-3; D ambiguous. V lost 2 bases, J lost 5 bases, and 11 bases lay in between. Germline V gene data show CDR1 as LGHNA and CDR2 as YSLEER. The CDR3 loop spans 14 amino acids. The CDR3 DNA reads as TGCGCCAGCAGCCAATCAAGGATGAGAGATACGCAGTATTTT. Translation gives CASSQSRMRDTQYF.

The DNA for the CDR3 is TGTGCCAGCAGCTCCCCGGGACAAAGTTTTTACGAGCAGTACTTC. It yields the protein CASSSPGQSFYEQYF. The J gene is TRBJ2-7, the V gene TRBV5-4; D is possibly TRBD1 (6 bases). Per germline, CDR1 SGHNT and CDR2 YYREEE (reference sequence). The CDR3 sequence is 15 residues long. Between the trimmed V and J ends, which lost 3 bases and 4 bases, there was a span of 17 bases.

The gene calls are TRBV11-2 and TRBJ2-3; perhaps D is TRBD1 or TRBD2 (5 bases each). Trimming shortened V by 4 bases and J by 7 bases, and 6 bases separated the two germline ends. This CDR3 contains 11 residues. CDR1 SGHAT and CDR2 FQNNGV come from the germline V gene. This CDR3 is CASSWGYTQYF. CDR3 DNA sequence: TGTGCCAGCAGCTGGGGGTATACGCAGTATTTT.

V gene TRBV4-3 combines with J gene TRBJ1-4, with D maybe TRBD1 (6 bases). CDR1 is LGHNA and CDR2 is YSLEER in the germline V gene. This CDR3 region has 16 residues. Trimming left V 4 bases short and J 8 bases short, with 20 bases between. The CDR3 region is CASSLSVRGREEKLFF. In DNA, the CDR3 is TGCGCCAGCAGCCTGTCTGTCAGGGGCAGGGAAGAAAAACTGTTTTTT.

This chain joins TRBV15 and TRBJ1-2, with D possibly matching TRBD1 (6 bases). From germline, CDR1 is LNHNV and CDR2 YYDKDF (reference sequence). CDR3 length: 15 residues. Between the trimmed V and J ends, which lost 0 bases and 4 bases, there was a span of 12 bases. CDR3 sequence (DNA): TGTGCCACCAGCAGAGATTGGGACAAGGGCTATGGCTACACCTTC. It codes for CATSRDWDKGYGYTF.

DNA for the CDR3: TGCGCCAGCAGCTTCATGACTAGCGGCCTACCAAATGAGCAGTTCTTC. It specifies CASSFMTSGLPNEQFF. The chain carries TRBV5-1 and TRBJ2-1; 9 bases match TRBD2. The CDR3 loop spans 16 amino acids. The V gene's germline CDR1 is SGHRS and CDR2 YFSETQ. Germline trimming cut 2 bases from V and 7 bases from J; bases unmatched to any gene: 10.

Here the CDR3 reads CASSPLLLDREGQPQHF. The CDR3 DNA reads as TGTGCCAGCTCACCTCTACTACTGGACAGGGAGGGACAGCCCCAGCATTTT. The chain links TRBV18 to TRBJ1-5, with 8 nucleotides matching TRBD1. Germline V gives CDR1 KGHSH, CDR2 LQKENI. CDR3 length: 17 residues. With V trimmed by 3 bases and J by 7 bases, 14 bases remained unmatched.

The CDR3 nucleotides read TGCGCCAGCAGCCAAGACGGGCGGGGGGTAGCAGATACGCAGTATTTT. Its translation: CASSQDGRGVADTQYF. The chain links TRBV4-3 to TRBJ2-3; 8 nucleotides match TRBD2. Germline CDR1 reads LGHNA; CDR2 reads YSLEER. V shed 0 bases and J 4 bases; nucleotides not matched to a gene: 6. The CDR3 loop spans 16 amino acids.

The chain has TRBV7-9 and TRBJ1-2; no definite D call. Germline values: CDR1 SEHNR, CDR2 FQNEAQ (reference sequence). V was trimmed by 3 bases and J by 5 bases, leaving 10 bases between them. The CDR3 spans 13 residues. CDR3 DNA: TGTGCCAGCAGCTTGACGGACGTATATGGCTACACCTTC. This gives the protein CASSLTDVYGYTF.

A word on this clone: Mismatch with germline at one junction end may stem from a read error. The V gene is TRBV2, the J gene TRBJ2-1, with 10 positions matching TRBD2. This CDR3 is 11 amino acids long. CDR1 is SNHLY and CDR2 is FYNNEI in the germline V gene. The CDR3 sequence is CASRVAGGGVF. The CDR3 coding sequence is TGTGCCAGCAGGGTAGCGGGGGGTGGAGTCTTC.

The rearrangement links TRBV9 to TRBJ2-1, with 9 bases lining up with TRBD2. Per germline, CDR1 SGDLS and CDR2 YYNGEE. Losses at the gene ends were 0 bases for V and 9 bases for J; bases not matched to a gene: 10. The CDR3 has 16 residues. The CDR3 DNA follows: TGTGCCAGCAGCGTAGGTCAGGGCGGGAGGGCCATTGAGCAGTTCTTC. Its protein is CASSVGQGGRAIEQFF.

The rearrangement uses TRBV6-2 or TRBV6-3 and TRBJ1-5; maybe TRBD1 (5 bases). Per germline, CDR1 MNHEY and CDR2 SVGEGT. The V gene lost 1 base and the J gene lost 6 bases, with 13 bases spanning the gap. The length of the CDR3 is 15 residues. The CDR3 region is CASSYYGTPGQPQHF. In DNA, the CDR3 is TGTGCCAGCAGTTACTACGGGACTCCGGGTCAGCCCCAGCATTTT.

The chain has TRBV28 and TRBJ1-3; no clear D gene. The V end lost 2 bases, the J end lost 4 bases, and 6 bases lay between the germline ends. CDR3 length: 13 residues. Germline assignment: CDR1 MDHEN and CDR2 SYDVKM. The CDR3 region is CASSLLQGNTIYF. In DNA, the CDR3 is TGTGCCAGCAGTTTACTACAGGGAAACACCATATATTTT.

This chain links TRBV7-9 with TRBJ1-1; D uncertain. The V end lost 3 bases, the J end lost 5 bases, and 10 bases lay between the germline ends. This CDR3 contains 13 residues. From germline, CDR1 is SEHNR and CDR2 FQNEAQ (reference sequence). DNA of the CDR3: TGTGCCAGCAGCTTCGGTGGAAGGACTGAAGCTTTCTTT. This translates into CASSFGGRTEAFF.